This T cell receptor (beta chain) was sequenced during a study of cytomegalovirus exposure and HLA in healthy donors. In the study overall: An earlier analysis found 100 million or so unique TCR beta sequences from about 190 million T cells.

Primers: 60 Vbeta forward and 13 Jbeta reverse. Profiling relied on immunoSEQ multiplex PCR, and the TCRdb table lists in-frame clones only, not all of them. The repertoire includes about 160,000 clones, approximately 80% of them detected once, and about 6.3% sits in the top ten. J gave up 6 bases and V 5 bases, and 15 bases lay outside the gene matches. Germline values: CDR1 MGHDK, CDR2 SYGVNS. CDR3 size: 16 residues. Sequencing input: PBMCs. This sequence joins TRBV25-1 and TRBJ2-7; 8 bases align to TRBD2. The sequence came from a male donor in good health and CMV-seropositive. The CDR3 reads CASSSPTGTSEGEQYF. In nucleotides, the CDR3 is TGTGCCAGCAGTAGCCCGACCGGGACTAGTGAAGGCGAGCAGTACTTC.